Below are 6 T cell receptor beta chains sequenced from a single sample in a study of Graves' ophthalmopathy and Graves' hyperthyroidism. RNA transcripts served as template for amplifying TCR beta CDR3 sequences. RT-PCR was first run with HTBI primers, then multiplex PCR in a second round. TCRdb fed the multiplex PCR reads into MiXCR, producing one record per CDR3 protein. The sample records 400,000 to 450,000 distinct CDR3 sequences, over 20% being singletons. Sequencing was carried out using peripheral blood. Source of these receptors: a woman younger than 30 with stable Graves' hyperthyroidism.

The V gene is TRBV5-1, the J gene TRBJ2-7; D not certain. The CDR3 has 12 residues. Germline assignment: CDR1 SGHRS and CDR2 YFSETQ. The germline V and J ends were trimmed by 6 bases and 2 bases, with 9 bases remaining between them. CDR3 bases: TGCGCCAGCAACCGTAGCCCCTACGAGCAGTACTTC. This gives the protein CASNRSPYEQYF.

The table lists this clonotype with many counts. The chain links TRBV18 to TRBJ1-6; D remains unclear. V was trimmed by 2 bases and J by 10 bases, leaving 12 bases between them. The CDR3 has 14 residues. CDR1 is KGHSH and CDR2 is LQKENI in the germline V gene. Here the CDR3 DNA reads TGTGCCAGCTCACCATTGGGGTCGGAGTCACCCCTCCACTTT. The encoded protein is CASSPLGSESPLHF.

This clonotype was detected a few times. V is TRBV3-1 and J is TRBJ2-7; a possible D gene is TRBD1 (5 bases). There are 13 residues in the CDR3. V was clipped by 2 bases and J by 5 bases, with 10 bases between them. Germline V gene data show CDR1 as LGHDT and CDR2 as YNNKEL (reference sequence). The CDR3 DNA reads TGTGCCAGCAGCCAACCAGGGTCGGACGAGCAGTACTTC. This translates into CASSQPGSDEQYF.

The V gene is TRBV6-5, the J gene TRBJ1-1, with D unclear. V gave up 0 bases and J gave up 5 bases, with 10 bases separating them. Germline lookup yields CDR1 MNHEY and CDR2 SVGAGI. The CDR3 is 14 residues long. The CDR3 region has the DNA TGTGCCAGCAGTTACTCGTCGGGGTATACTGAAGCTTTCTTT. It encodes CASSYSSGYTEAFF.

This clonotype showed up many times. This chain joins TRBV7-3 and TRBJ1-2; D uncertain. Trimming pared 1 base from V and 7 bases from J, leaving 10 bases between. The V gene's germline CDR1 is SGHTA and CDR2 FQGTGA. This CDR3 contains 13 residues. The CDR3 region has the DNA TGTGCCAGCAGCTTAATGGTTGAGGGTGGCTACACCTTC. Translating gives CASSLMVEGGYTF.

This clonotype came up many times. The DNA of the CDR3 is TGTGCCAGCAGTTACATAGACGCCTACGAGCAGTACTTC. This sequence encodes CASSYIDAYEQYF. V gene TRBV6-5 combines with J gene TRBJ2-7; D is undetermined. V was pared by 2 bases and J by 2 bases, with 7 bases between. There are 13 residues in the CDR3. Germline CDR1 reads MNHEY; CDR2 reads SVGAGI.